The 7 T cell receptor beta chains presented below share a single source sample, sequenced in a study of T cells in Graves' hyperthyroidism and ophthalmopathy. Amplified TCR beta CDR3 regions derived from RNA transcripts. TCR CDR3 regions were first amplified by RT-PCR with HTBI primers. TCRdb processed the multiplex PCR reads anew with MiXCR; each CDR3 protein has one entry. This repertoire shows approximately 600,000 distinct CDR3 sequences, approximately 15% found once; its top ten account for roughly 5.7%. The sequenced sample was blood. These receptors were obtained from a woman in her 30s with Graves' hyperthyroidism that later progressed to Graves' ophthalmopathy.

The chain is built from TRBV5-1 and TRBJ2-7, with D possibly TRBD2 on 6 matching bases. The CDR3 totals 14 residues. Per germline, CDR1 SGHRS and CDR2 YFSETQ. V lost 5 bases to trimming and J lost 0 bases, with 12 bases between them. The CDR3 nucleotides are TGCGCCAGCAGATCGGACTACATCTCCTACGAGCAGTACTTC. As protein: CASRSDYISYEQYF.

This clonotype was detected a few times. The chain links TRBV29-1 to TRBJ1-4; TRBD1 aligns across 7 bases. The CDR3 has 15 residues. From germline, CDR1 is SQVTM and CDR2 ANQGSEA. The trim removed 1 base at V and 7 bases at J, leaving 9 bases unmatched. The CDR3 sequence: CSVEGPGQLGEKLFF. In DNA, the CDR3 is TGCAGCGTTGAAGGACCGGGACAGTTAGGTGAAAAACTGTTTTTT.

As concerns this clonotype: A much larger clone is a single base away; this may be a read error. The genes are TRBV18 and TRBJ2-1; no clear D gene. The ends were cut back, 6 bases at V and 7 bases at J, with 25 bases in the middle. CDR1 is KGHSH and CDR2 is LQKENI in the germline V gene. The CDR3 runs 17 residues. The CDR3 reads CASSPSVLNFGLNEQFF. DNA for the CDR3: TGTGCCAGCTCGCCATCGGTCTTGAATTTTGGATTGAATGAGCAGTTCTTC.

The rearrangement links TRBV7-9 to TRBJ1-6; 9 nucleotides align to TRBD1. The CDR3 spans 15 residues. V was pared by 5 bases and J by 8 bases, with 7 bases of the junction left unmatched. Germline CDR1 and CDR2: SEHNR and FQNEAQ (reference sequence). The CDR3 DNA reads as TGTGCCAGCAGCAGATTGGGACAGGGTCATTCACCCCTCCACTTT. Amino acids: CASSRLGQGHSPLHF.

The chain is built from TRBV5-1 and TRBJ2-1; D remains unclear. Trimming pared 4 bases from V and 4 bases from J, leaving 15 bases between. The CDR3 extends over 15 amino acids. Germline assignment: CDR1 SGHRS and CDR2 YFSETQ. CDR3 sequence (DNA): TGCGCCAGCAGCCCGGTTGGCCAACGGTACAATGAGCAGTTCTTC. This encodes CASSPVGQRYNEQFF.

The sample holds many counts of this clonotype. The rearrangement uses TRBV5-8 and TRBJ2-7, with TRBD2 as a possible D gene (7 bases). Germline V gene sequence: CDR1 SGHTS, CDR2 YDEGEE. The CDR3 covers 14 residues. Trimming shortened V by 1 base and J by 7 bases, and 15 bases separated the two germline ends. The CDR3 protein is CASSLLAGAGEQYF. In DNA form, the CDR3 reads TGTGCCAGCAGCTTGCTCGCGGGGGCCGGAGAGCAGTACTTC.

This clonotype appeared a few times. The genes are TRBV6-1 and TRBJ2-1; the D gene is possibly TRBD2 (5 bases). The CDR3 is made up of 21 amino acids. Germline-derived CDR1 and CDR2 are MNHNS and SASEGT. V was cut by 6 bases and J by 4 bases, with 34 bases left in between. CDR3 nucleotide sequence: TGTGCCAGCAGCACCTCACTCGTCCGGGATCCCGTGACCGACAAGTACAATGAGCAGTTCTTC. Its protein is CASSTSLVRDPVTDKYNEQFF.